This T cell receptor beta chain was profiled in a study of cytomegalovirus exposure and HLA in healthy donors. Study at large: Of 300 to 500 genotyped donors, about 81% grouped in the Caucasian-associated ancestry cluster.

CDR3 length equals 15 residues. Germline values: CDR1 SGHNT, CDR2 YYREEE (reference sequence). J was trimmed by 3 bases and V by 1 base; bases with no gene match: 5. The study ran its PCR with 60 Vbeta and 13 Jbeta primers. Profiling relied on immunoSEQ multiplex PCR, and the TCRdb table lists in-frame clones only, not all of them. The data show over 100,000 clones, about four fifths seen once. General study results and limits: Upon later analysis, HLA-associated TCR beta chains proved more clonally expanded than other, equally common chains. Cytomegalovirus status was reportedly diagnosed by the classifier with high sensitivity and specificity.

This clone was seen only once. Its target is unknown. Source material: PBMCs. This TCR came from a man under 40 in good health and CMV-seropositive. The rearrangement joins TRBV5-4 to TRBJ1-1; 8 bases are a match to TRBD1. DNA for the CDR3: TGTGCCAGCAGCTTGTATGCAGGGGGCGACACTGAAGCTTTCTTT. Its protein is CASSLYAGGDTEAFF.